One TCR beta chain is described in this entry. Produced via immunoSEQ multiplex PCR; TCRdb's table is partial and in-frame only. Of 90,000 or so clones in the sample, 85% to 95% are singletons; the top ten hold around 0.36%. These data belong to a study of technical replicates of blood from several donors. The clonotype was recovered from a human donor in good health. The specimen sequenced was T cells isolated from PBMCs.

The CDR3 sequence: CASSFSGRVRDTQYF. Here the CDR3 DNA reads TGTGCCAGCAGTTTCAGCGGGAGGGTGCGAGATACGCAGTATTTT. This chain joins TRBV27 and TRBJ2-3; TRBD2 aligns across 10 bases. V lost 3 bases, J lost 5 bases, and 5 bases stayed unmatched. In germline, CDR1 is MNHEY, CDR2 SMNVEV (reference sequence). This CDR3 has 15 amino acids.